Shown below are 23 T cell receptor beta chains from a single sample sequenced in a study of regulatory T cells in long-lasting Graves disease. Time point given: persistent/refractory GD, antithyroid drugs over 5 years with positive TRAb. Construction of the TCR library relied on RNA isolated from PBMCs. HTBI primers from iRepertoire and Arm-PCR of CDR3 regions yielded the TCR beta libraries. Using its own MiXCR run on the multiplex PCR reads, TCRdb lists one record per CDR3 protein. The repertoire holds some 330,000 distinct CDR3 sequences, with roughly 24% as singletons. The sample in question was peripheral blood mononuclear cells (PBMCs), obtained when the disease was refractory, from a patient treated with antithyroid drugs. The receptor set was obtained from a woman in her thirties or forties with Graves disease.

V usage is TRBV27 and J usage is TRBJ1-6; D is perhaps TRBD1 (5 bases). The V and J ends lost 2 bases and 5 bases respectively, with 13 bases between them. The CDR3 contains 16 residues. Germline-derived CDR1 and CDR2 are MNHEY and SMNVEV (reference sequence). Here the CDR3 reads CASSLQGLFHNSPLHF. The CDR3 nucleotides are TGTGCCAGCAGTTTACAGGGTTTGTTTCATAATTCACCCCTCCACTTT.

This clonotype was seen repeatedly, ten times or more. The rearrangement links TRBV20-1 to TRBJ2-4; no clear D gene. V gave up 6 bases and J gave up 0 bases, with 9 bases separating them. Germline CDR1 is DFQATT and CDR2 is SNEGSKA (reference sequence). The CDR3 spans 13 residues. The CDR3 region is CSALSLAKNIQYF. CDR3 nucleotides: TGCAGTGCCTTATCCCTAGCCAAAAACATTCAGTACTTC.

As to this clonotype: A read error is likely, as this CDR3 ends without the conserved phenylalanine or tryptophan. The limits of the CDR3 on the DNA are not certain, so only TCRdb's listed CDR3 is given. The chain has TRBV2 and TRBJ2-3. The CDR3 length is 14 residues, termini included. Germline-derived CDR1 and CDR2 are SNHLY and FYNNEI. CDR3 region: CASSELPTTPRTDA.

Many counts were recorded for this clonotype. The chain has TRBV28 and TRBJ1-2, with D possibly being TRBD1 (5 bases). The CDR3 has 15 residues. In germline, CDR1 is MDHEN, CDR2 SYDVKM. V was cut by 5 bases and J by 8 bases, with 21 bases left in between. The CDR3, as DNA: TGTGCCAGCAGTACCGGCCCCCGTGACAGAGGGGGCTACACCTTC. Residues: CASSTGPRDRGGYTF.

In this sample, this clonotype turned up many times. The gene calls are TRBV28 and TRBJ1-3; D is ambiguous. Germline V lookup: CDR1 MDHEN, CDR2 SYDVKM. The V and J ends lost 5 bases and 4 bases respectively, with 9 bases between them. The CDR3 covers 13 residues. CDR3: CASSPRGGNTIYF. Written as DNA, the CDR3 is TGTGCCAGCAGTCCCCGAGGAGGAAACACCATATATTTT.

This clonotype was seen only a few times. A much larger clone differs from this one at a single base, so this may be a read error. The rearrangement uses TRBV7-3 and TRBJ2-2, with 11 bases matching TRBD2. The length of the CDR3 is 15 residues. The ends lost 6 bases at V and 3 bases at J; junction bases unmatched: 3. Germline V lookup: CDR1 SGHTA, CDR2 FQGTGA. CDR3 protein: CASSQLAGDTGELFF. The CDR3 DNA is TGTGCCAGCAGTCAACTAGCGGGAGACACCGGGGAGCTGTTTTTT.

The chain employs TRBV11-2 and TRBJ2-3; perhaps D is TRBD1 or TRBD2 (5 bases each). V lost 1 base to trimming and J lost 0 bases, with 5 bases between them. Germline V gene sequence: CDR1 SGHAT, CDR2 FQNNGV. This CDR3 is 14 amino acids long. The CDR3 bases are TGTGCCAGCAGCTTAGGGGACAGCACAGATACGCAGTATTTT. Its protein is CASSLGDSTDTQYF.

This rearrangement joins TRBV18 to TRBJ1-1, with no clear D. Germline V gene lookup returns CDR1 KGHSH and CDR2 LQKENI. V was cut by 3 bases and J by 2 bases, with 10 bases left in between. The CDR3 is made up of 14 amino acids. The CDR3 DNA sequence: TGTGCCAGCTCACCGCAGAGGGCCAACACTGAAGCTTTCTTT. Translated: CASSPQRANTEAFF.

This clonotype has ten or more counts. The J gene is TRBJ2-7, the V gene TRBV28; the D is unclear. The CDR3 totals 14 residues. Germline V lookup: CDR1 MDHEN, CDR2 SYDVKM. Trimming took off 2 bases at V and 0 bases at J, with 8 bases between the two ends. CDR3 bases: TGTGCCAGCAGTTTAGTTACCCACTCCTACGAGCAGTACTTC. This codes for CASSLVTHSYEQYF. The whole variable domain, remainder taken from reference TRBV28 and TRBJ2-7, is DVKVTQSSRYLVKRTGEKVFLECVQDMDHENMFWYRQDPGLGLRLIYFSYDVKMKEKGDIPEGYSVSREKKERFSLILESASTNQTSMYLCASSLVTHSYEQYFGPGTRLTVT.

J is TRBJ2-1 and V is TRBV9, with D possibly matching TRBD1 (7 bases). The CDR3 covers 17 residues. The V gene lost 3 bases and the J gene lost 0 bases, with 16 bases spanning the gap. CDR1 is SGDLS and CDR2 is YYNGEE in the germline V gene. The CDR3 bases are TGTGCCAGCAGCGCTGGAGGGGGGACAGCCTCCTACAATGAGCAGTTCTTC. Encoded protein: CASSAGGGTASYNEQFF.

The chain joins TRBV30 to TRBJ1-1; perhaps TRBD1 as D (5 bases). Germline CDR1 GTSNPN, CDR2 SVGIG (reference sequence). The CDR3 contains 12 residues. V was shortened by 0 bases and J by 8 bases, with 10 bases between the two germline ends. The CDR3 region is CAWSVRWTEAFF. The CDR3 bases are TGTGCCTGGAGTGTACGCTGGACAGAAGCTTTCTTT.

CDR3 bases: TGCAGCGTTGAAAAGGACTCGAGCTCCTACAATGAGCAGTTCTTC. Protein: CSVEKDSSSYNEQFF. The chain carries TRBV29-1 and TRBJ2-1, with a tentative D call TRBD2 (5 bases). V was shortened by 2 bases and J by 0 bases, with 11 bases between the two germline ends. Germline V gene sequence: CDR1 SQVTM, CDR2 ANQGSEA. This CDR3 comprises 15 residues.

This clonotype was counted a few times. The CDR3 protein is CASSLWGSRWNTGELFF. CDR3 in DNA: TGTGCCAGCAGTTTATGGGGTTCGAGGTGGAACACCGGGGAGCTGTTTTTT. V usage is TRBV27 and J usage is TRBJ2-2; D is uncertain. The CDR3 is made up of 17 amino acids. The germline gives CDR1 MNHEY, CDR2 SMNVEV (reference sequence). Trimming removed 1 base at V and 1 base at J, with 13 bases between.

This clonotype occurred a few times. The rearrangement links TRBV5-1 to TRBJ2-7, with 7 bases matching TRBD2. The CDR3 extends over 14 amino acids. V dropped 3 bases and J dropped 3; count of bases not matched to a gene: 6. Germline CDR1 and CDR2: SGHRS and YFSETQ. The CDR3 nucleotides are TGCGCCAGCAGCTGGACGAGCGGGGACTACGAGCAGTACTTC. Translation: CASSWTSGDYEQYF.

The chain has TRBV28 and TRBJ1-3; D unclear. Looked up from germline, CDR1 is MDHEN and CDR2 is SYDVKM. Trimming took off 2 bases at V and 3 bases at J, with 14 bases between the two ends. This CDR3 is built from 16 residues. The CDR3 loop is CASSLGAAGLGNTIYF. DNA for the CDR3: TGTGCCAGCAGTTTAGGTGCCGCGGGCCTTGGAAACACCATATATTTT.

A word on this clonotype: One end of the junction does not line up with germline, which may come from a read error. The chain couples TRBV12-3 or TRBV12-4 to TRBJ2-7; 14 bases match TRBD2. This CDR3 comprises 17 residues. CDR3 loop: CASSFGLAGGSRYEQCF. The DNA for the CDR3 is TGTGCCAGCAGTTTCGGACTAGCGGGAGGTAGTCGTTACGAGCAGTGCTTC.

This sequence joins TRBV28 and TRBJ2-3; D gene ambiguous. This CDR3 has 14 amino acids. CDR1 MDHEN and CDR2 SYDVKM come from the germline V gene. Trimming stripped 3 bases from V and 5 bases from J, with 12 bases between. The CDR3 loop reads CASSFSPSLDTQYF. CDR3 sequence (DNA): TGTGCCAGCAGTTTTAGCCCCAGTCTAGATACGCAGTATTTT.

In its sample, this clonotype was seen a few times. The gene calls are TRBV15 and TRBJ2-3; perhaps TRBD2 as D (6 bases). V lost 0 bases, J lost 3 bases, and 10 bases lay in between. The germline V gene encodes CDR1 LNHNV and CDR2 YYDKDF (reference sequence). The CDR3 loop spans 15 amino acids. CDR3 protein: CATSRDRTTTDTQYF. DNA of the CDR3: TGTGCCACCAGCAGAGATAGGACTACTACAGATACGCAGTATTTT.

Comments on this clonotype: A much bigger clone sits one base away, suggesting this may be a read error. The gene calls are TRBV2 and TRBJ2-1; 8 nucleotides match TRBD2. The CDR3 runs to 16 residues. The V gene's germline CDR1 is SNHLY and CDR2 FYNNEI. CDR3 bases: TGTGCCAGCAGTCGAGCTCGGGGTAGCGGGACTGGTGAGCAGTCCTTC. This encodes CASSRARGSGTGEQSF.

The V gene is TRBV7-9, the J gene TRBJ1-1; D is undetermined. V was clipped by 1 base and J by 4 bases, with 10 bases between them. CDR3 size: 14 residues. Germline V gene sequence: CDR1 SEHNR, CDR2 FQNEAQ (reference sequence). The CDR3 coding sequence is TGTGCCAGCAGCTTAGACAGTGGTAGCACTGAAGCTTTCTTT. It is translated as CASSLDSGSTEAFF.

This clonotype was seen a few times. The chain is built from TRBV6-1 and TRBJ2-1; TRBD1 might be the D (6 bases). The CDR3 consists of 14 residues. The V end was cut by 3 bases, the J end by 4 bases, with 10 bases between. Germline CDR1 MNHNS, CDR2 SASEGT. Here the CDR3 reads CASSDDRNYNEQFF. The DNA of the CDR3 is TGTGCCAGCAGTGACGACAGGAATTACAATGAGCAGTTCTTC.

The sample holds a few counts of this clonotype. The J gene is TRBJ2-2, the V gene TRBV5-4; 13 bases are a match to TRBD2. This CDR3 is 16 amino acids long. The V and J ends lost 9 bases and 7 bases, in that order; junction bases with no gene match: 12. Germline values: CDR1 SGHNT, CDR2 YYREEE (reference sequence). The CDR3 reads CATTPRTSGSNGELFF. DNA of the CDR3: TGTGCCACCACGCCCAGGACTAGCGGGAGTAACGGGGAGCTGTTTTTT.

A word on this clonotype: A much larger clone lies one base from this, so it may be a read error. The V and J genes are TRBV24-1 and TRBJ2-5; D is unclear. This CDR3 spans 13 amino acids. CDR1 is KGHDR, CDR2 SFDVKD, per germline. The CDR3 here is CATSDLESETRYF. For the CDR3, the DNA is TGTGCCACCAGTGATCTCGAGTCAGAGACCCGGTACTTC.